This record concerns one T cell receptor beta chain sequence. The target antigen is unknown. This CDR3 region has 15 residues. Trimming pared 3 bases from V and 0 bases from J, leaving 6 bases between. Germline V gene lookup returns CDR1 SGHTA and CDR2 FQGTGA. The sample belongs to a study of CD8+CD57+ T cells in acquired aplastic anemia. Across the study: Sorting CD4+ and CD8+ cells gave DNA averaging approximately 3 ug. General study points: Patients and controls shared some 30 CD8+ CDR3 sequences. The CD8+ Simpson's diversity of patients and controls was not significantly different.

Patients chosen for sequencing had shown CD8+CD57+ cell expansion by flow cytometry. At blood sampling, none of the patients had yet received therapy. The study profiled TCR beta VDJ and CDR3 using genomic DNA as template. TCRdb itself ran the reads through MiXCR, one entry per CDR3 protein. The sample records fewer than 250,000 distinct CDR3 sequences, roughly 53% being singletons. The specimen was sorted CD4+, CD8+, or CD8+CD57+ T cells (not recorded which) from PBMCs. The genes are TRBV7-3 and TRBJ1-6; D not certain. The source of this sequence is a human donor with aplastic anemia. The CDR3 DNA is TGTGCCAGCAGCTTGGAACACTCCTATAATTCACCCCTCCACTTT. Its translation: CASSLEHSYNSPLHF. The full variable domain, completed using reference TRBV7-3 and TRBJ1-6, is GAGVSQTPSNKVTEKGKYVELRCDPISGHTALYWYRQSLGQGPEFLIYFQGTGAADDSGLPNDRFFAVRPEGSVSTLKIQRTERGDSAVYLCASSLEHSYNSPLHFGNGTRLTVT.